Below are 14 T cell receptor beta chains sequenced from a single sample in a study of CD8 T cells in Susac syndrome. With random hexamers, reverse transcription was performed on about 0.45 to 1 ug of RNA. TCRdb reprocessed the immunoSEQ multiplex PCR reads via MiXCR and lists one record per CDR3 protein. The table lists roughly 100,000 distinct CDR3 sequences, approximately 93% of them singletons. Sequencing input: CD8+ T cells from PBMCs. Source of these receptors: a human donor with Susac syndrome.

This chain joins TRBV9 and TRBJ1-6; D remains ambiguous. V lost 0 bases, J lost 7 bases, and 5 bases lay in between. Germline CDR1 reads SGDLS; CDR2 reads YYNGEE. This CDR3 contains 13 residues. Written as DNA, the CDR3 is TGTGCCAGCAGCGTAGGATCCAATTCACCCCTCCACTTT. This encodes CASSVGSNSPLHF.

This chain uses TRBV6-1 with TRBJ2-7; D is ambiguous. The CDR3 is 13 amino acids. CDR1 and CDR2 from the germline V gene are MNHNS and SASEGT. Trimming took off 2 bases at V and 5 bases at J, with 10 bases between the two ends. CDR3 sequence (DNA): TGTGCCAGCAGTGAACTTGGGGTCGACGAGCAGTACTTC. The encoded protein is CASSELGVDEQYF.

This clonotype was observed a single time. This sequence joins TRBV27 and TRBJ2-7; possibly TRBD1 or TRBD2 for D (5 bases each). The V and J ends lost 5 bases and 6 bases respectively, with 14 bases between them. There are 13 residues in the CDR3. Germline V gene sequence: CDR1 MNHEY, CDR2 SMNVEV (reference sequence). This CDR3 reads CASSQGPGREQYF. DNA for the CDR3: TGTGCCAGCAGTCAAGGTCCGGGGCGCGAGCAGTACTTC.

The chain carries TRBV20-1 and TRBJ2-1, with 8 nucleotides matching TRBD2. J lost 7 bases, V lost 7 bases, and 9 bases had no gene match. Germline loops: CDR1 DFQATT, CDR2 SNEGSKA (reference sequence). The CDR3 extends over 13 amino acids. This CDR3 reads CSGAPVAGNEQFF. CDR3 nucleotide sequence: TGCAGTGGGGCCCCCGTAGCGGGGAATGAGCAGTTCTTC.

V is TRBV4-1 and J is TRBJ2-2, with a possible D match to TRBD2 (6 bases). The CDR3 spans 14 residues. CDR1 MGHRA and CDR2 YSYEKL come from the germline V gene. Between the trimmed V and J ends, which lost 1 base and 6 bases, there was a span of 9 bases. CDR3 region: CASSQGLASGELFF. The CDR3 nucleotides read TGCGCCAGCAGCCAAGGGCTAGCGTCCGGGGAGCTGTTTTTT.

The chain uses TRBV11-2 and TRBJ2-1, with TRBD2 identical over 7 bases. The V segment lost 4 bases and the J segment 16 bases; nucleotides outside the gene matches: 7. The CDR3 spans 11 residues. Germline loops: CDR1 SGHAT, CDR2 FQNNGV. The CDR3 nucleotides are TGTGCCAGCAGCTGGGGGGGGGAGGGCTTCTTC. Encoded protein: CASSWGGEGFF. The complete variable domain, with remaining parts taken from reference TRBV11-2 and TRBJ2-1, reads EAGVAQSPRYKIIEKRQSVAFWCNPISGHATLYWYQQILGQGPKLLIQFQNNGVVDDSQLPKDRFSAERLKGVDSTLKIQPAKLEDSAVYLCASSWGGEGFFGPGTRLTVL.

The chain recombines TRBV3-1 with TRBJ2-1, with D perhaps assigned TRBD1 or TRBD2 (5 bases each). The CDR3 loop spans 14 amino acids. The germline CDR1 and CDR2 sequences are LGHDT and YNNKEL (reference sequence). V dropped 2 bases and J dropped 9 bases, with 14 bases sitting between them. The CDR3 DNA is TGTGCCAGCAGCCAATTCCTAGGGGCGGGTGAGCAGTTCTTC. Encoded protein: CASSQFLGAGEQFF.

This clonotype was detected once. CDR3 DNA sequence: TGTGCCAGCAGTGAAGCCGGGACAGGGAACTACGAGCAGTACTTC. It codes for CASSEAGTGNYEQYF. The chain uses TRBV6-1 and TRBJ2-7; 9 bases align to TRBD1. Germline assignment: CDR1 MNHNS and CDR2 SASEGT. The CDR3 spans 15 residues. Losses at the gene ends were 0 bases for V and 3 bases for J; bases not matched to a gene: 3.

This chain joins TRBV2 and TRBJ2-1; tentatively, D is TRBD1 or TRBD2 (5 bases each). Trimming shortened V by 3 bases and J by 9 bases, and 15 bases separated the two germline ends. From germline, CDR1 is SNHLY and CDR2 FYNNEI. The CDR3 totals 14 residues. The CDR3 reads CASSDGSRGGEQFF. In DNA form, the CDR3 reads TGTGCCAGCAGTGACGGCTCCCGGGGCGGTGAGCAGTTCTTC.

The sample holds a few counts of this clonotype. The chain employs TRBV9 and TRBJ2-2, with unresolved D. The V gene lost 4 bases and the J gene lost 4 bases, with 5 bases spanning the gap. Germline CDR1 and CDR2: SGDLS and YYNGEE. This CDR3 spans 12 amino acids. The CDR3 loop reads CASSSTTGELFF. In DNA form, the CDR3 reads TGTGCCAGCAGCTCCACCACCGGGGAGCTGTTTTTT. Based on the CDR3 plus reference TRBV9 and TRBJ2-2, the full variable domain is DSGVTQTPKHLITATGQRVTLRCSPRSGDLSVYWYQQSLDQGLQFLIQYYNGEERAKGNILERFSAQQFPDLHSELNLSSLELGDSALYFCASSSTTGELFFGEGSRLTVL.

The V and J genes are TRBV7-2 and TRBJ2-1; no clear D gene. There are 12 residues in the CDR3. Per germline, CDR1 SGHTA and CDR2 FQGNSA. The V and J ends lost 5 bases and 9 bases respectively, with 11 bases between them. CDR3 in amino acids: CASSPDKSEQFF. The CDR3 region has the DNA TGTGCCAGCAGCCCCGACAAAAGTGAGCAGTTCTTC.

The rearrangement links TRBV9 to TRBJ2-1; 10 bases agree with TRBD1. Germline V gene data show CDR1 as SGDLS and CDR2 as YYNGEE. This CDR3 has 19 amino acids. V shed 3 bases, J shed 2 bases, and the junction held 14 bases outside the gene matches. The CDR3 nucleotides read TGTGCCAGCAGCGGACTCCCGGGACAGGGGTTCGCCCCCTACAATGAGCAGTTCTTC. Its protein product is CASSGLPGQGFAPYNEQFF.

The chain links TRBV5-4 to TRBJ2-7; the match to TRBD2 covers 11 bases. The CDR3 runs 15 residues. V lost 3 bases, J lost 4 bases, and 6 bases stayed unmatched. Germline values: CDR1 SGHNT, CDR2 YYREEE (reference sequence). CDR3 coding DNA: TGTGCCAGCAGCTCGACTAGCGGGGAAGGATACGAGCAGTACTTC. Translating gives CASSSTSGEGYEQYF. Full variable domain (remainder filled in from reference TRBV5-4 and TRBJ2-7): ETGVTQSPTHLIKTRGQQVTLRCSSQSGHNTVSWYQQALGQGPQFIFQYYREEENGRGNFPPRFSGLQFPNYSSELNVNALELDDSALYLCASSSTSGEGYEQYFGPGTRLTVT.

The chain links TRBV24-1 to TRBJ2-1; possible D gene TRBD2, 6 bases. From germline, CDR1 is KGHDR and CDR2 SFDVKD. V lost 0 bases and J 5 bases, leaving 13 bases between the germline ends. The CDR3 consists of 16 residues. The CDR3 loop is CATSDLRASENNEQFF. Here the CDR3 DNA reads TGTGCCACCAGTGATTTGCGGGCTAGCGAGAACAATGAGCAGTTCTTC.